These T cell receptor beta chains were read from a single sample in a study of T-cell memory formation after mild COVID-19. Using its own MiXCR run on the 5' RACE reads, TCRdb lists one record per CDR3 protein. In the table there are fewer than 150,000 distinct CDR3 sequences, about a sixth of which are singletons. Sequencing was done on a sample of PBMCs or a T cell subset sorted from them (not recorded which). These receptors were obtained from a man between 18 and 35 years old who had mild COVID-19 (a few samples of this study predate the infection). Cell type and time point are not known. Each CDR3 is given with its conserved first and last residue. A D gene is named only where the DNA matches it firmly. Expanded clones are given a class, and other clones once, few, many or no size at all.

CDR3 DNA	CDR3 protein	V gene	clone size	D gene	J gene	CDR3 length
TGTGCCAGCAGCTTAGATAAGGAGACCCAGTACTTC	CASSLDKETQYF	TRBV7-9	NA	NA	TRBJ2-5	12
TGCGCCAGCAGCCAAGATGCGGGGGCGGGAGATACGCAGTATTTT	CASSQDAGAGDTQYF	TRBV4-1	NA	NA	TRBJ2-3	15
TGCAGCGTTACCAGCGGGGGGACAAGAAATACGCAGTATTTT	CSVTSGGTRNTQYF	TRBV29-1	many	TRBD2	TRBJ2-3	14
TGCAGTGCCGAAGTACCCCTAGCGGGGGGGCCCGCAGATACGCAGTATTTT	CSAEVPLAGGPADTQYF	TRBV20-1	few	TRBD2	TRBJ2-3	17
TGCAGCGCCGGGACTCTCGCGGCAGATACGCAGTATTTT	CSAGTLAADTQYF	TRBV29-1	NA	NA	TRBJ2-3	13
TGCAGTGCTAGAACCGGGACAGTAGCTTTCTTT	CSARTGTVAFF	TRBV20-1	few	TRBD1	TRBJ1-1	11
TGTGCCAGCATTGGTCAGTTTCCCTACGAGCAGTACTTC	CASIGQFPYEQYF	TRBV25-1	few	NA	TRBJ2-7	13
TGTGCCAGCAGCTTAAGGCAAGGCAATCAGCCCCAGCATTTT	CASSLRQGNQPQHF	TRBV7-6	NA	NA	TRBJ1-5	14
TGTGCCAGCAGCCGAGGAGGACAGGGGGAAGATACGCAGTATTTT	CASSRGGQGEDTQYF	TRBV4-2	NA	TRBD1	TRBJ2-3	15
TGTGCCAGTAGTCAACAGGGCTTACGTGAAAAACTGTTTTTT	CASSQQGLREKLFF	TRBV19	NA	NA	TRBJ1-4	14
TGTGCCAGCAGTTATACCGGGACTAGTTCAGTCCTAGCCAAAAACATTCAGTACTTC	CASSYTGTSSVLAKNIQYF	TRBV2	NA	TRBD2	TRBJ2-4	19
TGCAGTGCTAGAGGTGGGCGAGTAGACGGCTACACCTTC	CSARGGRVDGYTF	TRBV20-1	many	NA	TRBJ1-2	13
TGTGCCAGCAGCTTTATGGGGACAGGGGAAGAGACCCAGTACTTC	CASSFMGTGEETQYF	TRBV7-2	few	TRBD1	TRBJ2-5	15
TGTGCCAGCAGCTTGGTCCGGGGGATTCGGGATACGCAGTATTTT	CASSLVRGIRDTQYF	TRBV5-6	NA	NA	TRBJ2-3	15
TGTGCCAGCAGCGACTGGGGACTAGCGGTCGGGGAGCTGTTTTTT	CASSDWGLAVGELFF	TRBV4-2	NA	TRBD2	TRBJ2-2	15
TGTGCCAGCAGCTTGGTGCAGGGTCATCCCAATGAGCAGTTCTTC	CASSLVQGHPNEQFF	TRBV5-5	NA	NA	TRBJ2-1	15
TGTGCCAGCAGCTTAGTGGGCTACGAAGAGACCCAGTACTTC	CASSLVGYEETQYF	TRBV7-2	NA	NA	TRBJ2-5	14
TGCAGTGGACGGGACTTGGGCTTCCAAGAGACCCAGTACTTC	CSGRDLGFQETQYF	TRBV20-1	many	NA	TRBJ2-5	14
TGTGCCAGCGGGCAGGGGCCCTTGAGCTCCTATAATTCACCCCTCCACTTT	CASGQGPLSSYNSPLHF	TRBV27	few	NA	TRBJ1-6	17
TGTGCCAGCAGCTTGGCCGAGGGGGGGCATTTGGATACGCAGTATTTT	CASSLAEGGHLDTQYF	TRBV5-5	many	NA	TRBJ2-3	16
TGCGCCAGCAGCTTGGGTGGGACAGCCTATGGCTACACCTTC	CASSLGGTAYGYTF	TRBV5-1	NA	TRBD1	TRBJ1-2	14
TGTGCCACCAGTGACCCAGGGGCCGCGAATCAGCCCCAGCATTTT	CATSDPGAANQPQHF	TRBV24-1	NA	NA	TRBJ1-5	15
TGTGCCAGCAGCCGCCCGGTGGTGGTGGAGACCCAGTACTTC	CASSRPVVVETQYF	TRBV7-2	NA	NA	TRBJ2-5	14
TGTGCCAGCAGCCTTCGACTAGCGGGGGGGCGTCAGTACTTC	CASSLRLAGGRQYF	TRBV7-2	NA	TRBD2	TRBJ2-5	14
TGTGCCAGTGGGGCGAGGGGGGGCGGAAACATTCAGTACTTC	CASGARGGGNIQYF	TRBV27	NA	NA	TRBJ2-4	14
TGTGCCAGCAGCTTGTTGGACAGGGTCACAGATACGCAGTATTTT	CASSLLDRVTDTQYF	TRBV7-2	few	TRBD1	TRBJ2-3	15
TGTGCCAGCAGTTTGGATGACTATCGCTACACCTTC	CASSLDDYRYTF	TRBV12-3/TRBV12-4	NA	NA	TRBJ1-2	12
TGTGCCAGCAGCTTAGCACGAGGAGACACTGAAGCTTTCTTT	CASSLARGDTEAFF	TRBV7-9	NA	NA	TRBJ1-1	14
TGTGCCAGCAGCTTAGACCGGTACAACTATGGCTACACCTTC	CASSLDRYNYGYTF	TRBV5-4	NA	NA	TRBJ1-2	14
TGTGCCAGCAGCTCAACAGTTACAGGGGATCAGCCCCAGCATTTT	CASSSTVTGDQPQHF	TRBV7-6	NA	TRBD1	TRBJ1-5	15
TGCGCCAGCAGCCAAGAGGGGATACGACTTAGCACAGATACGCAGTATTTT	CASSQEGIRLSTDTQYF	TRBV4-1	NA	NA	TRBJ2-3	17
TGTGCCAGCAGCTACGGACAGAATCAGCCCCAGCATTTT	CASSYGQNQPQHF	TRBV7-2	many	NA	TRBJ1-5	13
TGTGCCAGCAGTCAAATAAACGAGCAGTACTTC	CASSQINEQYF	TRBV12-3/TRBV12-4	NA	NA	TRBJ2-7	11
TGTGCCAGCAGCTTTAATGGGGGGCGGAAACAAGAGACCCAGTACTTC	CASSFNGGRKQETQYF	TRBV7-2	many	NA	TRBJ2-5	16
TGTGCCAGCAGCCAGCGACTAGCGGGGGGGTCCCCCGGGGAGCTGTTTTTT	CASSQRLAGGSPGELFF	TRBV5-5	many	TRBD2	TRBJ2-2	17
TGTGCCAGCAAGGGACAGGGGGCTGTAAAAGGCTACACCTTC	CASKGQGAVKGYTF	TRBV2	NA	TRBD1	TRBJ1-2	14
TGTGCCAGCAGCCAGAGGGGCACCGGGGAGCTGTTTTTT	CASSQRGTGELFF	TRBV3-1	many	NA	TRBJ2-2	13
TGCGCCAGCAGCCGGGGATTGGTAGGAGGGGACGATGAGCAGTTCTTC	CASSRGLVGGDDEQFF	TRBV4-1	many	NA	TRBJ2-1	16
TGTGCCAGCAGTTTAATCCCCAGGGTATATGGCTACACCTTC	CASSLIPRVYGYTF	TRBV12-3/TRBV12-4	NA	NA	TRBJ1-2	14
TGTGCCTGCTCTACAGCAAATACGCAGTATTTT	CACSTANTQYF	TRBV30	NA	NA	TRBJ2-3	11
TGTGCCAGCAGCCCTAGCGGCCAGTACCAAGAGACCCAGTACTTC	CASSPSGQYQETQYF	TRBV7-3	few	TRBD2	TRBJ2-5	15
TGCGCCAGCAGCTTGGTCCGAGCGGGGGCCGTTTACAATGAGCAGTTCTTC	CASSLVRAGAVYNEQFF	TRBV5-1	few	TRBD2	TRBJ2-1	17
TGCAGTGCTAGTCGGCTGGGACAGGGAACCGGGGAGCTGTTTTTT	CSASRLGQGTGELFF	TRBV20-1	NA	TRBD1	TRBJ2-2	15
TGTGCCAGCAGGGACAGGGGCCCCCAAGAGACCCAGTACTTC	CASRDRGPQETQYF	TRBV2	few	TRBD1	TRBJ2-5	14
TGTGCCAGCAGCCAGACGGCCCCGGGATACAATGAGCAGTTCTTC	CASSQTAPGYNEQFF	TRBV3-2	NA	NA	TRBJ2-1	15
TGTGCCAGCAGCTTAGTGGTCACACTCAATGAGCAGTTCTTC	CASSLVVTLNEQFF	TRBV7-9	NA	NA	TRBJ2-1	14